The rows below give T cell receptor beta chains drawn from one sample of a study of T cell responses to AZD1222 COVID-19 vaccine. Only in-frame clones appear in the TCRdb table, and some are missing; sequencing was by immunoSEQ multiplex PCR. Altogether about 120,000 clones are present, approximately 83% being singletons, with the ten largest covering roughly 9%. The sample was peripheral blood, taken on day 0 of AZD1222 vaccination. Receptor source: an adult in good health. The conserved cysteine and the conserved F or W are not part of the CDR3 here. Some rows mark clone size as missing; the rest say once, few, many or name a class of expanded clone.

v_gene: TRBV30
abundance: NA
j_gene: TRBJ2-4
CDR3aa: AWGQGRNIQY

v_gene: TRBV13
abundance: NA
j_gene: TRBJ1-1
CDR3aa: ASNQRVPSEAF

v_gene: TRBV27
abundance: once
j_gene: TRBJ2-2
CDR3aa: ASSLSPAGANTGELF

v_gene: TRBV19
abundance: NA
j_gene: TRBJ2-7
CDR3aa: ASSTRESREQY

v_gene: TRBV18
abundance: NA
j_gene: TRBJ1-1
CDR3aa: ASSQTGGTPEAF

v_gene: TRBV24-1
abundance: NA
j_gene: TRBJ2-7
CDR3aa: ATSDLGLAGVYEQY

v_gene: TRBV2
abundance: once
j_gene: TRBJ2-1
CDR3aa: ASKFQRGVDEQF

v_gene: TRBV11-3
abundance: NA
j_gene: TRBJ1-1
CDR3aa: ASSSLLKGNTEAF

v_gene: TRBV7-9
abundance: once
j_gene: TRBJ2-7
CDR3aa: ASSPRQGLSYEQY

v_gene: TRBV7-9
abundance: NA
j_gene: TRBJ1-2
CDR3aa: ASSLPLGTYGYT

v_gene: TRBV5-1
abundance: NA
j_gene: TRBJ1-5
CDR3aa: ASSLVTGGGPQH

v_gene: TRBV6-5
abundance: many
j_gene: TRBJ1-2
CDR3aa: ASSYQTGSAGGYT

v_gene: TRBV24-1
abundance: NA
j_gene: TRBJ2-5
CDR3aa: ATSGTGTGKETQY

v_gene: TRBV7-8
abundance: NA
j_gene: TRBJ2-1
CDR3aa: ASSLEPTSGRGSANVEQF

v_gene: TRBV28
abundance: few
j_gene: TRBJ1-4
CDR3aa: ASLVGGADAGNEKLF

v_gene: TRBV27
abundance: NA
j_gene: TRBJ1-6
CDR3aa: ASSLGQGETPLH

v_gene: TRBV19
abundance: NA
j_gene: TRBJ2-7
CDR3aa: ASSKSRDSLSYEQY

v_gene: TRBV11-2
abundance: NA
j_gene: TRBJ2-5
CDR3aa: ASSLGDRSGETQY

v_gene: TRBV27
abundance: NA
j_gene: TRBJ1-2
CDR3aa: ASGDRDYGYT

v_gene: TRBV18
abundance: NA
j_gene: TRBJ2-7
CDR3aa: ASSHGLAGGGYEQY

v_gene: TRBV28
abundance: NA
j_gene: TRBJ2-3
CDR3aa: ASSPGGLDTQY

v_gene: TRBV6-6
abundance: NA
j_gene: TRBJ2-3
CDR3aa: ASSHRGGADTQY

v_gene: TRBV11-3
abundance: NA
j_gene: TRBJ2-3
CDR3aa: ASSHLSGPHTDTQY

v_gene: TRBV9
abundance: few
j_gene: TRBJ2-4
CDR3aa: ASSVAIQGINIQY

v_gene: TRBV6-5
abundance: NA
j_gene: TRBJ1-6
CDR3aa: ASSFQESSPLH

v_gene: TRBV7-6
abundance: once
j_gene: TRBJ1-4
CDR3aa: ASSYQGGESEKLF

v_gene: TRBV5-4
abundance: NA
j_gene: TRBJ1-2
CDR3aa: ASTRDSYGYT

v_gene: TRBV5-6
abundance: NA
j_gene: TRBJ2-7
CDR3aa: ASSPGTGGYEQY

v_gene: TRBV14
abundance: few
j_gene: TRBJ2-3
CDR3aa: ASSQDQDYLTDTQY

v_gene: TRBV24-1
abundance: NA
j_gene: TRBJ2-2
CDR3aa: ATSDPVWATGGRGTGELF

v_gene: TRBV19
abundance: NA
j_gene: TRBJ1-5
CDR3aa: ASSQGQGVNQPQH

v_gene: TRBV20-1
abundance: NA
j_gene: TRBJ1-2
CDR3aa: SRPADYGYT

v_gene: TRBV30
abundance: many
j_gene: TRBJ2-6
CDR3aa: AWGGGAGANVLT

v_gene: TRBV4-3
abundance: NA
j_gene: TRBJ1-1
CDR3aa: ASSQGNLGGAF

v_gene: TRBV30
abundance: NA
j_gene: TRBJ1-2
CDR3aa: AWSRANYGYT

v_gene: TRBV5-5
abundance: NA
j_gene: TRBJ1-1
CDR3aa: ASSGRLSNTEAF

v_gene: TRBV7-8
abundance: NA
j_gene: TRBJ2-7
CDR3aa: ASSLGDRLWYEQY

v_gene: TRBV5-1
abundance: NA
j_gene: TRBJ2-2
CDR3aa: ASSLEADNTGELF

v_gene: TRBV5-1
abundance: once
j_gene: TRBJ2-1
CDR3aa: ASSPGEVWNEQF

v_gene: TRBV5-6
abundance: NA
j_gene: TRBJ1-2
CDR3aa: ASSVGQGDGYT

v_gene: TRBV7-2
abundance: NA
j_gene: TRBJ2-5
CDR3aa: ASSPGTSGVYETQY

v_gene: TRBV19
abundance: NA
j_gene: TRBJ2-1
CDR3aa: ASRRSGAGGYNEQF

v_gene: TRBV12-3/TRBV12-4
abundance: NA
j_gene: TRBJ2-7
CDR3aa: ASSFPGAHEQY

v_gene: TRBV18
abundance: NA
j_gene: TRBJ2-7
CDR3aa: ASSPLSGGDEQY

v_gene: TRBV19
abundance: NA
j_gene: TRBJ1-2
CDR3aa: ASTGVGYGYT

v_gene: TRBV12-3/TRBV12-4
abundance: NA
j_gene: TRBJ1-3
CDR3aa: ASRSNGNTIY

v_gene: TRBV14
abundance: NA
j_gene: TRBJ1-3
CDR3aa: ASSQWDSVYSGNTIY

v_gene: TRBV2
abundance: NA
j_gene: TRBJ1-2
CDR3aa: ASRDGSYGYT

v_gene: TRBV18
abundance: NA
j_gene: TRBJ2-7
CDR3aa: ASSEGAASSYEQY

v_gene: TRBV7-8
abundance: NA
j_gene: TRBJ1-1
CDR3aa: ASSVGGPNTEAF

v_gene: TRBV5-5
abundance: NA
j_gene: TRBJ1-1
CDR3aa: ASRVRVMNTEAF

v_gene: TRBV4-2
abundance: NA
j_gene: TRBJ1-1
CDR3aa: ASSQDSSVAF

v_gene: TRBV14
abundance: NA
j_gene: TRBJ2-3
CDR3aa: ASSLGLASDTQY